The 24 T cell receptor delta chains below were found in one sample sequenced in a study of gamma-delta T cells after stem cell transplantation (dated by TCRdb to 2015 to 2016). Receptor libraries were prepared by RT-PCR. Reads for this sample came from an Illumina MiSeq. TCRdb reran clone calling on the public reads with CATT; rows sharing one DNA sequence were then combined. The sample profile shows thousands of delta-chain clones; around 1.7% of them were found once. The top ten clones comprise roughly 30% of the sample. Sequencing used gamma-delta T cells. The source of these receptors is a human donor. It is not recorded whose cells these are; they may come from a transplant donor.

Worth noting for this clone: With only one base between it and a far larger clone, this is likely a read error. This sample includes further DNA sequences coding for the same CDR3. This chain connects TRDV2 to TRDJ3, with D possibly TRDD3 on 5 matching bases. The CDR3 is 22 amino acids. CDR1 and CDR2 (germline): GEAIGNYY, EKD. The CDR3 DNA is TGTGCCTGTGACACCGCGGGACCTGGTGAGCGGGGAAAAGCCTGGGACACCCGACAAATGTTTTTC. Protein product: CACDTAGPGERGKAWDTRQMFF.

This clone was observed a handful of times. The chain has TRDV2 and TRDJ3; 12 bases align to TRDD3. Germline V CDR1 and CDR2: GEAIGNYY, EKD. Trimming took 3 bases from V and 5 from J; bases not matched to a gene: 16. This CDR3 has 21 amino acids. CDR3 amino acids: CACDRYEATGGYYRDTRQMFF. Here the CDR3 DNA reads TGTGCCTGTGACCGGTATGAGGCCACTGGGGGATACTACCGGGACACCCGACAGATGTTTTTC.

This clone turned up a few times. A read error likely explains why the TCRdb protein, taken from a much larger clone, differs from this DNA's translation at residue 14; the protein shown is translated from the DNA. The gene calls are TRDV2 and TRDJ1; 13 bases line up with TRDD3. Per germline, CDR1 GEAIGNYY and CDR2 EKD. The CDR3 length is 17 residues. CDR3 sequence (DNA): TGTGCCTGTGACGCCTTACTGGGGGATACGTACACCGATAACCTCATCTTT. This codes for CACDALLGDTYTDNLIF.

This clone turned up a few times. The chain carries TRDV2 and TRDJ1; 8 nucleotides agree with TRDD3. CDR1 is GEAIGNYY, CDR2 EKD, per germline. The CDR3 is 19 residues long. J gave up 3 bases and V 5 bases, and 22 bases lay outside the gene matches. Here the CDR3 reads CACGPLDGGFPPGADKLIF. CDR3 DNA sequence: TGTGCCTGTGGCCCCCTTGATGGGGGATTCCCCCCTGGAGCCGATAAACTCATCTTT.

About this clone itself: A far larger clone is a single base away, which makes a read error likely. Other DNA sequences within the sample encode an identical CDR3. The gene calls are TRDV2 and TRDJ1, with a possible D match to TRDD3 (5 bases). The CDR3 has 15 amino acids. In germline, CDR1 is GEAIGNYY, CDR2 EKD. CDR3 region: CACDTVGTYTDKLIF. The CDR3, as DNA: TGTGCCTGTGACACAGTGGGGACGTACACTGATAAACTCATCTTT.

This clone was seen a few times. The mismatch at residue 13 between this DNA's translation and the TCRdb protein of a much larger clone likely reflects a read error; the protein shown is translated from the DNA. CDR3 amino acids: CACDTLVGGQYTEKLIF. CDR3 sequence (DNA): TGTGCCTGTGACACTCTCGTTGGGGGACAATACACCGAAAAACTCATCTTT. The chain combines TRDV2 with TRDJ1; 7 bases agree with TRDD3. Germline CDR1 GEAIGNYY, CDR2 EKD. The length of the CDR3 is 17 residues.

A word on this clone: TCRdb's protein, taken from a much larger clone, differs from this DNA's translation at residue 7, likely owing to a read error; the protein displayed comes from the DNA. The rearrangement links TRDV2 to TRDJ1; D gene unclear. V dropped 1 base and J dropped 0 bases, with 11 bases sitting between them. The V gene's germline CDR1 is GEAIGNYY and CDR2 EKD. The CDR3 has 15 residues. The CDR3 sequence: CACDTVRENTDKLIF. In DNA, the CDR3 is TGTGCCTGTGACACGGTCAGGGAGAACACCGATAAACTCATCTTT.

A few counts support this clone. The TCRdb protein, from a much larger clone, departs from this DNA's translation at residue 12, likely by read error; the protein shown derives from the DNA. J is TRDJ1 and V is TRDV2; possible D gene TRDD2, 6 bases. CDR1 is GEAIGNYY and CDR2 is EKD in the germline V gene. The V end was cut by 2 bases, the J end by 0 bases, with 30 bases between. The CDR3 has 21 amino acids. Here the CDR3 reads CACDNLLPPNTEGSYTDKLIF. The CDR3 region has the DNA TGTGCCTGTGACAATCTCCTACCCCCCAATACTGAGGGATCGTACACCGATAAACTCATCTTT.

Regarding this clone: With only one base between it and a far larger clone, this is likely a read error. Other DNA sequences in this specimen translate into the identical CDR3. The chain uses TRDV2 and TRDJ1, with 9 nucleotides matching TRDD3. The CDR3 is made up of 14 amino acids. Per the germline V gene, CDR1 is GEAIGNYY and CDR2 is EKD. The CDR3 sequence: CACDRLGESDKLIF. The CDR3 DNA reads TGTGCCTGTGACCGACTGGGGGAGTCCGATAAGCTCATCTTT.

This clone showed up just a few times. A read error likely explains this, since a far larger clone differs by one base. The chain links TRDV2 to TRDJ1; 10 bases match TRDD3. In germline, CDR1 is GEAIGNYY, CDR2 EKD. The CDR3 totals 14 residues. The CDR3 is CARDTLGDTDKLIF. Here the CDR3 DNA reads TGTGCCCGTGACACACTGGGGGATACCGATAAACTCATCTTT.

This clone was counted only a few times. TCRdb assigns this DNA the protein of a much larger clone, which departs from its translation at residue 4; this likely reflects a read error, and the protein shown comes from translating the DNA. This chain links TRDV2 with TRDJ4; tentatively, D is TRDD3 (5 bases). This CDR3 is built from 15 residues. The germline gives CDR1 GEAIGNYY, CDR2 EKD. The V end lost 5 bases, the J end lost 0 bases, and 18 bases lay between the germline ends. The DNA for the CDR3 is TGTGCCTGTGGCCCCCTCGGGGACCCTCCCAGACCCCTGATCTTT. This codes for CACGPLGDPPRPLIF.

This clone is labeled as large. The chain has TRDV2 and TRDJ3; 12 positions match TRDD3. The CDR3 runs 20 residues. Germline values: CDR1 GEAIGNYY, CDR2 EKD. V shed 1 base and J 0 bases; nucleotides not matched to a gene: 6. The CDR3 coding sequence is TGTGCCTGTGACACGACTGGGGGATACTCGAGCTCCTGGGACACCCGACAGATGTTTTTC. Translated: CACDTTGGYSSSWDTRQMFF.

In this sample, this clone turned up a few times. Only one base separates this from a far larger clonotype, so it likely reflects a read error. Distinct nucleotide sequences in the sample also encode this CDR3. This chain links TRDV2 with TRDJ3; tentative D call: TRDD3 (5 bases). Germline CDR1 reads GEAIGNYY; CDR2 reads EKD. This CDR3 is 19 amino acids long. The CDR3 DNA reads as TGTGCCTGTGACACTTTGGATCCCGTGAGCTCCTGGGACACCCGACAGATGTTTTTT. It is translated as CACDTLDPVSSWDTRQMFF.

The gene calls are TRDV2 and TRDJ1; 13 nucleotides line up with TRDD3. The V segment lost 3 bases and the J segment 8 bases; nucleotides outside the gene matches: 5. The CDR3 has 14 residues. Germline CDR1 and CDR2: GEAIGNYY and EKD. This CDR3 reads CACDLLGDTEKLIF. The CDR3 bases are TGTGCCTGTGACTTACTGGGGGATACGGAGAAACTCATCTTT.

This clone was seen a few times. A read error is likely here: a far larger clone is one base away. Other DNA sequences from this sample encode an identical CDR3 as well. The rearrangement links TRDV2 to TRDJ1; 9 nucleotides agree with TRDD3. Germline values: CDR1 GEAIGNYY, CDR2 EKD. The junction had 13 bases not matched to a gene; V was cut back by 4 bases and J by 8 bases. The CDR3 has 15 residues. CDR3 sequence: CACDPLLGDRDKLIF. For the CDR3, the DNA is TGTGCCTGTGATCCCCTACTGGGGGACCGGGACAAACTCATCTTT.

In its sample, this clone was seen many times. This likely traces to a read error, being one base from a far larger clone. This specimen includes other DNA sequences encoding the same CDR3. The genes are TRDV2 and TRDJ1, with a weak D call TRDD3 (6 bases). Trimming shortened V by 2 bases and J by 5 bases, and 23 bases separated the two germline ends. Germline V gene sequence: CDR1 GEAIGNYY, CDR2 EKD. The CDR3 spans 17 residues. The CDR3 region is CACDKVGAPVVTDKLIF. The CDR3, as DNA: TGTGCCTGTGACAAAGTGGGGGCTCCAGTTGTGACTGATAAACTCATCTTT.

This clone was seen more than once but under ten times. The protein recorded in TCRdb matches a much larger clone and deviates from this DNA's translation at residue 13, suggesting a read error; the protein here is obtained by translating the DNA. This rearrangement joins TRDV2 to TRDJ1; 7 bases fit TRDD3. Germline CDR1 is GEAIGNYY and CDR2 is EKD. The length of the CDR3 is 15 residues. The CDR3 sequence is CACDPLGVTGDKPIF. The CDR3 DNA reads as TGTGCCTGTGACCCCTTGGGGGTAACAGGGGATAAACCCATCTTT.

This clone was detected a few times. The protein recorded in TCRdb matches a much larger clone and deviates from this DNA's translation at residue 14, suggesting a read error; the protein here is obtained by translating the DNA. The gene calls are TRDV2 and TRDJ3; 12 positions agree with TRDD3. CDR1 and CDR2 (germline): GEAIGNYY, EKD. This CDR3 has 20 amino acids. The CDR3, as DNA: TGTGCCTGTGACAGTAACTGGGGGATACTGAGCTCCTGGGGCACCCGACAGATGTTTTTC. It is translated as CACDSNWGILSSWGTRQMFF.

The gene calls are TRDV2 and TRDJ1; 11 nucleotides match TRDD3. CDR1 and CDR2 from the germline V gene are GEAIGNYY and EKD. J lost 2 bases, V lost 3 bases, and 22 bases had no gene match. This CDR3 contains 21 residues. This CDR3 reads CACDAILGDKGPDRMTDKLIF. The CDR3 bases are TGTGCCTGTGACGCCATACTGGGGGATAAGGGACCAGACCGTATGACCGATAAACTCATCTTT.

The chain joins TRDV2 to TRDJ1; 9 bases line up with TRDD3. There are 21 residues in the CDR3. V lost 0 bases, J lost 0 bases, and 19 bases stayed unmatched. Germline lookup yields CDR1 GEAIGNYY and CDR2 EKD. The CDR3 nucleotides are TGTGCCTGTGACACCTTAAATCCTCCCATACTGGGGGACTTCAACACCGATAAACTCATCTTT. Amino acid sequence: CACDTLNPPILGDFNTDKLIF.

Turning to this clone: The protein held in TCRdb is that of a much larger clone and does not match this DNA's translation at residue 4, likely because of a read error; the protein shown is translated from the DNA. This chain connects TRDV2 to TRDJ1, with a weak D call TRDD3 (6 bases). The CDR3 has 19 amino acids. Germline lookup yields CDR1 GEAIGNYY and CDR2 EKD. Trimming took 5 bases from V and 3 from J, leaving 30 bases between them. CDR3 sequence reads: CACGTLLPTRGSRPDKLIF. The CDR3 region has the DNA TGTGCCTGTGGCACTCTGCTTCCAACCCGGGGATCTCGTCCCGATAAACTCATCTTT.

Regarding this clone: This DNA's translation and the protein TCRdb lists, from a much larger clone, do not match at residue 5, likely due to a read error; the protein shown is translated from the DNA. The rearrangement uses TRDV2 and TRDJ1; tentatively, D is TRDD3 (6 bases). From germline, CDR1 is GEAIGNYY and CDR2 EKD. The CDR3 spans 17 residues. With 3 bases removed from V and 0 bases from J, the gap between germline ends came to 19 bases. The CDR3 sequence is CACDAVGTGTYTDKLIF. The CDR3, as DNA: TGTGCCTGTGACGCCGTTGGTACTGGGACGTACACCGATAAACTCATCTTT.

This clone has only a few counts. TCRdb's protein for this DNA is that of a much larger clone and differs from the translation at residues 5 and 6, likely a read error; the protein shown is the DNA translation. The chain recombines TRDV2 with TRDJ1, with 11 positions matching TRDD3. The germline gives CDR1 GEAIGNYY, CDR2 EKD. This CDR3 is 18 amino acids long. Trimming cost V 2 bases and J 0 bases; bases outside gene matches: 10. The DNA of the CDR3 is TGTGCCTGTGACATTTTACTGGGGGATAAGGGGGACACCGATAAACTCATCTTT. It is translated as CACDILLGDKGDTDKLIF.

This clone was seen a few times. It is likely a read error: a sequence one base away is far more abundant. This chain connects TRDV2 to TRDJ1; weak D call: TRDD3 (6 bases). Germline CDR1 reads GEAIGNYY; CDR2 reads EKD. The CDR3 has 13 amino acids. CDR3 DNA sequence: TGTGCCTATGACACCTGGGGCACCGATAAACTCATCTTT. This encodes CAYDTWGTDKLIF.